These 6 T cell receptor beta chains share one sample of origin, sequenced in a study of early T cells in non-severe SARS-CoV-2 infection. TCRdb used MiXCR to reprocess the 5' RACE reads, holding one entry per CDR3 protein. Counted here are some 67,000 distinct CDR3 sequences, roughly 13% occurring once; the ten biggest clones make up over 12%. Material: whole blood. The receptors stem from an adult who was a healthcare worker with PCR-confirmed SARS-CoV-2 infection or an uninfected control (not recorded which).

V is TRBV11-2 and J is TRBJ2-7; D is possibly TRBD2 (6 bases). Germline V gene data show CDR1 as SGHAT and CDR2 as FQNNGV. This CDR3 has 15 amino acids. Trimming pared 4 bases from V and 0 bases from J, leaving 13 bases between. CDR3 loop: CASSSGTRNSYEQYF. The CDR3 region has the DNA TGTGCCAGCAGCTCCGGGACTCGAAACTCCTACGAGCAGTACTTC.

J is TRBJ1-3 and V is TRBV29-1; 7 bases fit TRBD1. The trim removed 6 bases at V and 0 bases at J, leaving 5 bases unmatched. The CDR3 is made up of 14 amino acids. Germline-derived CDR1 and CDR2 are SQVTM and ANQGSEA. The CDR3 DNA is TGCAGCGTGACAGGGACTCTCTCTGGAAACACCATATATTTT. The encoded protein is CSVTGTLSGNTIYF.

CDR3 loop: CASRDWGADYGYTF. The CDR3 nucleotides are TGTGCCAGCAGGGACTGGGGGGCCGACTATGGCTACACCTTC. The V call is TRBV6-5, the J call TRBJ1-2; TRBD1 is a possible D gene (6 bases). CDR1 is MNHEY, CDR2 SVGAGI, per germline. There are 14 residues in the CDR3. The V gene lost 6 bases and the J gene lost 3 bases, with 14 bases spanning the gap.

This chain links TRBV6-1 with TRBJ2-1, with 7 bases aligning to TRBD2. J gave up 5 bases and V 8 bases, and 6 bases lay outside the gene matches. Germline-derived CDR1 and CDR2 are MNHNS and SASEGT. CDR3 length equals 13 residues. The CDR3 DNA is TGTGCCAGCGGGGCTAGCGGCAACAATGAGCAGTTCTTC. Protein: CASGASGNNEQFF.

For this clonotype: The junction and the germline gene differ at one end; a read error may be behind it. This rearrangement joins TRBV5-5 to TRBJ2-5; D is possibly TRBD1 (6 bases). The CDR3 is 14 amino acids. The germline CDR1 and CDR2 sequences are SGHKS and YYEKEE (reference sequence). In DNA form, the CDR3 reads TGTGTCAGCAGCCAGGACAGCCGGCAAGAGACCCAGTACTTC. This sequence encodes CVSSQDSRQETQYF.

V and J are TRBV5-1 and TRBJ2-1, with D tentatively TRBD1 (6 bases). From germline, CDR1 is SGHRS and CDR2 YFSETQ. The CDR3 is made up of 15 amino acids. V gave up 0 bases and J gave up 4 bases, with 11 bases separating them. This chain's CDR3 is CASSLGSTGYNEQFF. The CDR3 nucleotides are TGCGCCAGCAGCTTGGGCAGTACAGGGTACAATGAGCAGTTCTTC.